Below, 10 T cell receptor beta chains from the same sample are listed, as sequenced in a study of blood T cell repertoires in COVID-19. TCRdb's table, derived via immunoSEQ multiplex PCR, lists solely in-frame clones and lacks some. The top ten clones hold 16% of a sample with over 30,000 clones, more than 70% of them seen once. The sample taken for sequencing was peripheral blood. The receptor source for this set is a human donor in a cohort sampled during active COVID-19.

This clone was picked up a small number of times. This sequence joins TRBV25-1 and TRBJ1-2; TRBD1 matches at 8 bases. Germline trimming cut 6 bases from V and 8 bases from J; bases unmatched to any gene: 17. The CDR3 sequence is 16 residues long. The germline gives CDR1 MGHDK, CDR2 SYGVNS. This CDR3 reads CASSKTFGTGSSGYTF. In DNA form, the CDR3 reads TGTGCCAGCAGCAAAACCTTCGGGACAGGAAGTTCCGGCTACACCTTC.

V is TRBV30 and J is TRBJ2-7, with 9 bases that match TRBD2. V lost 7 bases to trimming and J lost 4 bases; unmatched junction nucleotides: 17. From germline, CDR1 is GTSNPN and CDR2 SVGIG (reference sequence). CDR3 length: 16 amino acids. CDR3 sequence: CAYLRRAREGIYEQYF. The CDR3 nucleotides are TGTGCCTACCTGCGCAGGGCGCGGGAGGGGATTTACGAGCAGTACTTC.

The chain links TRBV3-1 (or the pseudogene TRBV3-2) to TRBJ1-4; TRBD1 matches at 8 bases. The CDR3 is 14 residues long. V was clipped by 2 bases and J by 8 bases; unmatched bases: 4. Germline V gene data show CDR1 as LGHDT and CDR2 as YNNKEL (reference sequence). CDR3 loop: CASSQRTGREKLFF. The CDR3, as DNA: TGTGCCAGCAGCCAACGGACAGGGAGGGAAAAACTGTTTTTT.

This clone has a count of ten or more. V usage is TRBV13 and J usage is TRBJ1-1; tentative D call: TRBD1 (6 bases). With 6 bases removed from V and 5 bases from J, the gap between germline ends came to 16 bases. The CDR3 spans 14 residues. The V gene's germline CDR1 is PRHDT and CDR2 FYEKMQ (reference sequence). The CDR3 protein is CASSLNREGTEAFF. CDR3 sequence (DNA): TGTGCCAGCAGTTTAAACAGGGAGGGAACTGAAGCTTTCTTT.

The CDR3 is CASRGASGKGGELFF. CDR3 nucleotide sequence: TGTGCCAGTAGAGGGGCTAGCGGGAAGGGCGGGGAGCTGTTTTTT. The rearrangement uses TRBV19 and TRBJ2-2, with TRBD2 identical over 9 bases. J was trimmed by 7 bases and V by 6 bases; bases with no gene match: 9. CDR1 LNHDA and CDR2 SQIVND come from the germline V gene (reference sequence). CDR3 size: 15 residues.

This clone was observed a few times. The chain employs TRBV7-9 and TRBJ2-5; tentative D call: TRBD2 (6 bases). CDR1 SEHNR and CDR2 FQNEAQ come from the germline V gene (reference sequence). The CDR3 covers 13 residues. Trimming pared 6 bases from V and 3 bases from J, leaving 11 bases between. In DNA form, the CDR3 reads TGTGCCAGCAGTATCCCGGGGGAAGAGACCCAGTACTTC. This codes for CASSIPGEETQYF.

The chain links TRBV4-2 to TRBJ1-5, with D perhaps TRBD1 (5 bases). V lost 0 bases and J 0 bases, leaving 12 bases between the germline ends. The CDR3 contains 17 residues. Germline V lookup: CDR1 LGHNA, CDR2 YNFKEQ. Here the CDR3 DNA reads TGTGCCAGCAGCCAAGATAAGCGACAGCATAGCAATCAGCCCCAGCATTTT. It specifies CASSQDKRQHSNQPQHF.

This clone appeared once. The rearrangement links TRBV24-1 to TRBJ2-2; 14 bases match TRBD2. CDR3 length equals 18 residues. After removal of 3 bases from V and 6 bases from J, the junction contained 8 bases not matched to a gene. Germline V lookup: CDR1 KGHDR, CDR2 SFDVKD. The CDR3 region is CATSDPLTSGRAPGELFF. CDR3 bases: TGTGCCACCAGTGATCCACTGACTAGCGGGAGGGCCCCCGGGGAGCTGTTTTTT.

This chain uses TRBV5-6 with TRBJ1-1; TRBD1 might be the D (6 bases). The germline V gene encodes CDR1 SGHDT and CDR2 YYEEEE. The CDR3 totals 14 residues. V dropped 3 bases and J dropped 2 bases, with 11 bases sitting between them. CDR3 DNA: TGTGCCAGCAGCTACCAGGACAGAAACACTGAAGCTTTCTTT. Its protein is CASSYQDRNTEAFF.

The chain employs TRBV28 and TRBJ2-7, with 10 bases identical to TRBD2. Germline trimming cut 6 bases from V and 6 bases from J; bases unmatched to any gene: 11. The V gene's germline CDR1 is MDHEN and CDR2 SYDVKM. The CDR3 is made up of 15 amino acids. The DNA of the CDR3 is TGTGCCAGCAGCCGCATGCCTAGCGGGAGCTCCGAGCAGTACTTC. Protein sequence: CASSRMPSGSSEQYF.